Listed below are T cell receptor beta chains from one sample, sequenced in a study of shared clonotypes between healthy human individuals. Profiling relied on immunoSEQ multiplex PCR, and the TCRdb table lists in-frame clones only, not all of them. The table lists about 2.3 million clones, 80% to 95% of them singletons. The specimen sequenced was naive CD4+ T cells from PBMCs. The receptors were gathered from a man between 18 and 29 years old in good health. Some clones in this sample may be carry-over from other donors' samples. Each CDR3 is given with its conserved first and last residue. Fields, in order: CDR3 length, J gene, V gene, clone size, D gene, CDR3 DNA, CDR3 protein. The D gene is left open where the match is weak. Where a row states a size, it is once, few, many or the class of an expanded clone; other rows omit it.

cdr3_length: 16; j_call: TRBJ2-2; v_call: TRBV18; clone_size: NA; d_call: NA; cdr3_nt: TGTGCCAGCTCACCACCCCTGCCTCCGAACACCGGGGAGCTGTTTTTT; cdr3_aa: CASSPPLPPNTGELFF
cdr3_length: 14; j_call: TRBJ2-7; v_call: TRBV9; clone_size: NA; d_call: NA; cdr3_nt: TGTGCCAGCAGCGCCGTCGCCCAAAACTCGGTGCAGTACTTC; cdr3_aa: CASSAVAQNSVQYF
cdr3_length: 15; j_call: TRBJ2-7; v_call: TRBV4-1; clone_size: NA; d_call: NA; cdr3_nt: TGCGCCAGCAGCCAAGATCCGAGTGAGAGGGTCACTCCCTACTTC; cdr3_aa: CASSQDPSERVTPYF
cdr3_length: 13; j_call: TRBJ2-7; v_call: TRBV7-2; clone_size: once; d_call: TRBD1; cdr3_nt: TGTGCCAGCAGCTTTGGGGGACAGGACGAGCAGTACTTC; cdr3_aa: CASSFGGQDEQYF
cdr3_length: 13; j_call: TRBJ2-3; v_call: TRBV6-6; clone_size: NA; d_call: TRBD2; cdr3_nt: TGTGCCGGGGGACTAGCGGCAGCAGATACGCAGTATTTT; cdr3_aa: CAGGLAAADTQYF
cdr3_length: 15; j_call: TRBJ2-2; v_call: TRBV5-3; clone_size: NA; d_call: NA; cdr3_nt: TGTGCCAGAAGCTGCTACGGGACTCATACCGGGGAGCTGTTTTTT; cdr3_aa: CARSCYGTHTGELFF
cdr3_length: 16; j_call: TRBJ2-3; v_call: TRBV15; clone_size: NA; d_call: TRBD2; cdr3_nt: TGTGCCACCAGCAGAGATACGGCGGGAGGGCCAGATACGCAGTATTTT; cdr3_aa: CATSRDTAGGPDTQYF
cdr3_length: 14; j_call: TRBJ2-7; v_call: TRBV19; clone_size: NA; d_call: NA; cdr3_nt: TGTGCCAGTAGTATGGACAGCGGATTCTACGAGCAGTACTTC; cdr3_aa: CASSMDSGFYEQYF
cdr3_length: 15; j_call: TRBJ1-5; v_call: TRBV6-5; clone_size: NA; d_call: TRBD1; cdr3_nt: TGTGCCAGCAGTGTAGGGGGCGTGGGCAATCAGCCCCAGCATTTT; cdr3_aa: CASSVGGVGNQPQHF
cdr3_length: 16; j_call: TRBJ2-3; v_call: TRBV18; clone_size: NA; d_call: NA; cdr3_nt: TGTGCCAGCTCAGGGACTGGCACGGCGGGAACAGATACGCAGTATTTT; cdr3_aa: CASSGTGTAGTDTQYF
cdr3_length: 14; j_call: TRBJ2-1; v_call: TRBV2; clone_size: NA; d_call: TRBD1; cdr3_nt: TGTGCCAGCAGTGCGTGGGACAGGGCGGGTGAGCAGTTCTTC; cdr3_aa: CASSAWDRAGEQFF
cdr3_length: 14; j_call: TRBJ2-7; v_call: TRBV6-1; clone_size: NA; d_call: TRBD1; cdr3_nt: TGTGCCAGCAGTGTAGTAGGACAGGGTTACGAGCAGTACTTC; cdr3_aa: CASSVVGQGYEQYF
cdr3_length: 18; j_call: TRBJ1-5; v_call: TRBV28; clone_size: NA; d_call: NA; cdr3_nt: TGTGCCAGCAGCTCCCCGGGAGACCCTAATCGGTACGGTCAGCCCCAGCATTTT; cdr3_aa: CASSSPGDPNRYGQPQHF
cdr3_length: 17; j_call: TRBJ2-7; v_call: TRBV27; clone_size: NA; d_call: TRBD2; cdr3_nt: TGTGCCAGCAGTTTACGGACTAGCGGGTATTACTCCTACGAGCAGTACTTC; cdr3_aa: CASSLRTSGYYSYEQYF
cdr3_length: 16; j_call: TRBJ2-2; v_call: TRBV11-2; clone_size: NA; d_call: NA; cdr3_nt: TGTGCCAGCAGTCCTATAGGGGGGTTGAACACCGGGGAGCTGTTTTTT; cdr3_aa: CASSPIGGLNTGELFF
cdr3_length: 15; j_call: TRBJ2-3; v_call: TRBV2; clone_size: once; d_call: TRBD2; cdr3_nt: TGTGCCAGCAGGGAAGCGGGGTCTAGCACAGATACGCAGTATTTT; cdr3_aa: CASREAGSSTDTQYF
cdr3_length: 12; j_call: TRBJ2-3; v_call: TRBV9; clone_size: NA; d_call: NA; cdr3_nt: TGTGCCAGCAGCGTAGACGGGGGTAGGCAGTATTTT; cdr3_aa: CASSVDGGRQYF
cdr3_length: 14; j_call: TRBJ2-7; v_call: TRBV10-1; clone_size: few; d_call: TRBD2; cdr3_nt: TGCGCCAGCAGTGATAGCGGGGGCCTCTACGAGCAGTACTTC; cdr3_aa: CASSDSGGLYEQYF
cdr3_length: 16; j_call: TRBJ2-5; v_call: TRBV28; clone_size: once; d_call: TRBD1; cdr3_nt: TGTGCCAGCACAGGGGGCGGGGTCAGGTACCAAGAGACCCAGTACTTC; cdr3_aa: CASTGGGVRYQETQYF
cdr3_length: 14; j_call: TRBJ2-1; v_call: TRBV4-3; clone_size: once; d_call: NA; cdr3_nt: TGCGCCAGCAGCCCACGTGGGGGGCGCGTTGAGCAGTTCTTC; cdr3_aa: CASSPRGGRVEQFF
cdr3_length: 13; j_call: TRBJ2-5; v_call: TRBV2; clone_size: once; d_call: NA; cdr3_nt: TGTGCCAGCACCACGGACAGAGAAGAGACCCAGTACTTC; cdr3_aa: CASTTDREETQYF
cdr3_length: 17; j_call: TRBJ2-1; v_call: TRBV14; clone_size: NA; d_call: NA; cdr3_nt: TGTGCCAGCAGCCAAGATGGGATGTTAACCGAATACAATGAGCAGTTCTTC; cdr3_aa: CASSQDGMLTEYNEQFF
cdr3_length: 13; j_call: TRBJ1-2; v_call: TRBV30; clone_size: NA; d_call: NA; cdr3_nt: TGTGCCTGGAGTGATACTCCCGAGGGGGGCTACACCTTC; cdr3_aa: CAWSDTPEGGYTF
cdr3_length: 12; j_call: TRBJ2-7; v_call: TRBV15; clone_size: NA; d_call: NA; cdr3_nt: TGTGCCACCAGCAGCCAAGCGGACGAGCAGTACTTC; cdr3_aa: CATSSQADEQYF
cdr3_length: 15; j_call: TRBJ2-5; v_call: TRBV6-1; clone_size: NA; d_call: TRBD1; cdr3_nt: TGTGCCAGCACCTCGGGACAGGGGATCGTAGAGACCCAGTACTTC; cdr3_aa: CASTSGQGIVETQYF
cdr3_length: 16; j_call: TRBJ1-5; v_call: TRBV2; clone_size: NA; d_call: TRBD1; cdr3_nt: TGTGCCAGCAGTGGATTGGGACAGGGGATCAATCAGCCCCAGCATTTT; cdr3_aa: CASSGLGQGINQPQHF
cdr3_length: 12; j_call: TRBJ1-2; v_call: TRBV21-1; clone_size: NA; d_call: NA; cdr3_nt: TGTGCCAGCAGCAAAGGGCGGAATGGCTACACCTTC; cdr3_aa: CASSKGRNGYTF
cdr3_length: 16; j_call: TRBJ2-3; v_call: TRBV27; clone_size: NA; d_call: TRBD2; cdr3_nt: TGTGCCAGCAGTTCACCCCGGACTAGCGCCCCAGATACGCAGTATTTT; cdr3_aa: CASSSPRTSAPDTQYF
cdr3_length: 12; j_call: TRBJ2-5; v_call: TRBV11-1; clone_size: NA; d_call: NA; cdr3_nt: TGTGCCAGCAGCACAGGATGGGATACCCAGTACTTC; cdr3_aa: CASSTGWDTQYF
cdr3_length: 17; j_call: TRBJ2-7; v_call: TRBV9; clone_size: NA; d_call: TRBD2; cdr3_nt: TGTGCCAGCAGCCCTAACCCCGGGACTAGCGGTCCCTACGAGCAGTACTTC; cdr3_aa: CASSPNPGTSGPYEQYF
cdr3_length: 15; j_call: TRBJ1-5; v_call: TRBV6-1; clone_size: NA; d_call: TRBD1; cdr3_nt: TGTGCCAGCAGAGAAGGACAGGGTAGCAATCAGCCCCAGCATTTT; cdr3_aa: CASREGQGSNQPQHF
cdr3_length: 15; j_call: TRBJ2-5; v_call: TRBV19; clone_size: NA; d_call: NA; cdr3_nt: TGTGCCAGTAGTATGGCAGGGACGTACCAAGAGACCCAGTACTTC; cdr3_aa: CASSMAGTYQETQYF
cdr3_length: 12; j_call: TRBJ1-2; v_call: TRBV4-1; clone_size: few; d_call: NA; cdr3_nt: TGCGCCAGCAGCTACGTAGGGGGGCTCTACACCTTC; cdr3_aa: CASSYVGGLYTF
cdr3_length: 16; j_call: TRBJ2-3; v_call: TRBV7-2; clone_size: NA; d_call: NA; cdr3_nt: TGTGCCAGCAGTCACCTCAGGGCGGGTATCACAGATACGCAGTATTTT; cdr3_aa: CASSHLRAGITDTQYF
cdr3_length: 19; j_call: TRBJ2-1; v_call: TRBV27; clone_size: NA; d_call: TRBD2; cdr3_nt: TGTGCCAGCAGTTTTAGCGGGGTGTCCCCCAGGGGCTCCTACAATGAGCAGTTCTTC; cdr3_aa: CASSFSGVSPRGSYNEQFF
cdr3_length: 16; j_call: TRBJ2-7; v_call: TRBV28; clone_size: NA; d_call: TRBD1; cdr3_nt: TGTGCCAGCAGTTTTACGAGACCAGGGGGCTCCTACGAGCAGTACTTC; cdr3_aa: CASSFTRPGGSYEQYF
cdr3_length: 14; j_call: TRBJ1-2; v_call: TRBV5-4; clone_size: NA; d_call: NA; cdr3_nt: TGTGCCAGCAGCTTGCCGGGGTCGAACTATGGCTACACCTTC; cdr3_aa: CASSLPGSNYGYTF
cdr3_length: 12; j_call: TRBJ2-7; v_call: TRBV6-5; clone_size: NA; d_call: NA; cdr3_nt: TGTGCCAGCAGGACGAGGCCCTACGAGCAGTACTTC; cdr3_aa: CASRTRPYEQYF
cdr3_length: 14; j_call: TRBJ2-7; v_call: TRBV2; clone_size: NA; d_call: TRBD1; cdr3_nt: TGTGCCAGCAGGGGGACAGGGCTTAGATACGAGCAGTACTTC; cdr3_aa: CASRGTGLRYEQYF
cdr3_length: 17; j_call: TRBJ2-6; v_call: TRBV5-6; clone_size: NA; d_call: NA; cdr3_nt: TGTGCCAGCAGCTCGACAGGATACATCTCTGGGGCCAACGTCCTGACTTTC; cdr3_aa: CASSSTGYISGANVLTF
cdr3_length: 15; j_call: TRBJ2-2; v_call: TRBV5-1; clone_size: once; d_call: NA; cdr3_nt: TGCGCCAGCAGCTTGGGCAGGGTCCCCACCGGGGAGCTGTTTTTT; cdr3_aa: CASSLGRVPTGELFF
cdr3_length: 14; j_call: TRBJ2-4; v_call: TRBV28; clone_size: NA; d_call: NA; cdr3_nt: TGTGCCAGCATGCCAGGAGGGGCCAAAAACATTCAGTACTTC; cdr3_aa: CASMPGGAKNIQYF
cdr3_length: 13; j_call: TRBJ1-5; v_call: TRBV7-2; clone_size: NA; d_call: NA; cdr3_nt: TGTGCCAGCAGCTTGGGCGCGGGTCAGCCCCAGCATTTT; cdr3_aa: CASSLGAGQPQHF
cdr3_length: 15; j_call: TRBJ2-3; v_call: TRBV28; clone_size: NA; d_call: NA; cdr3_nt: TGTGCCAGCAGTTTAAGGACGGGAGCCACAGATACGCAGTATTTT; cdr3_aa: CASSLRTGATDTQYF
cdr3_length: 11; j_call: TRBJ2-3; v_call: TRBV5-1; clone_size: NA; d_call: NA; cdr3_nt: TGCGCCAGCAGCCGGTCAGATACGCAGTATTTT; cdr3_aa: CASSRSDTQYF
cdr3_length: 14; j_call: TRBJ1-1; v_call: TRBV6-1; clone_size: once; d_call: NA; cdr3_nt: TGTGCCAGCAGTGGACCCTTACCCAACACTGAAGCTTTCTTT; cdr3_aa: CASSGPLPNTEAFF
cdr3_length: 16; j_call: TRBJ2-7; v_call: TRBV28; clone_size: NA; d_call: TRBD2; cdr3_nt: TGTGCCAGCAGTCTCGAACTAGCGGAGAGCTCCTACGAGCAGTACTTC; cdr3_aa: CASSLELAESSYEQYF